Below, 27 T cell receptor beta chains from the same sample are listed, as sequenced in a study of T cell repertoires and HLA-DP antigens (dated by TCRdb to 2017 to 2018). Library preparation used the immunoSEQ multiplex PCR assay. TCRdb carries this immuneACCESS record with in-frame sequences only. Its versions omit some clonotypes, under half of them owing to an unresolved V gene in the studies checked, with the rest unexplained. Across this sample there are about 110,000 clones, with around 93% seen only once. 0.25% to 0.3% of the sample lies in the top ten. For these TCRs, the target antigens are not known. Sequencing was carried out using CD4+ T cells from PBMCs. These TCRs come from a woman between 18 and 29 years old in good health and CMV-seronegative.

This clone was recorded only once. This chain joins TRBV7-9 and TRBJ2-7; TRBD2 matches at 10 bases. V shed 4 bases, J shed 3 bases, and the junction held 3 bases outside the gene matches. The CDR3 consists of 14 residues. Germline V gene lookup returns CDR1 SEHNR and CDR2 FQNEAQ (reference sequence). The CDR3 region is CASSSRTSGYEQYF. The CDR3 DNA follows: TGTGCCAGCAGCTCCCGGACTAGCGGCTACGAGCAGTACTTC.

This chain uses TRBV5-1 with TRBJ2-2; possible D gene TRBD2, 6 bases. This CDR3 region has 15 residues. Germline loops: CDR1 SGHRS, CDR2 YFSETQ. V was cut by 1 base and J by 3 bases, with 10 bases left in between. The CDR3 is CASSLLTGDTGELFF. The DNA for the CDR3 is TGCGCCAGCAGCTTGCTGACGGGAGACACCGGGGAGCTGTTTTTT.

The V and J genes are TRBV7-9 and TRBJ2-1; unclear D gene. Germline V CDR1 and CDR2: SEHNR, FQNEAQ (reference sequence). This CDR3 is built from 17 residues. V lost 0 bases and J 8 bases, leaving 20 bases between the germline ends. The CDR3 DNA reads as TGTGCCAGCAGCTTAGCGAATCAAAGGCGCCTCGCTTATGAGCAGTTCTTC. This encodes CASSLANQRRLAYEQFF.

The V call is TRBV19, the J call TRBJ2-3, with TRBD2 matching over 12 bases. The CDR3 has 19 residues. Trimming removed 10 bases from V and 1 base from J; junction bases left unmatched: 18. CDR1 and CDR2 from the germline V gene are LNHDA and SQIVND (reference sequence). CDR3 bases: TGTGCCACCCAGAGGTGGCTAGCGGGGGGGCCCGCCCGCACAGATACGCAGTATTTT. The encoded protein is CATQRWLAGGPARTDTQYF.

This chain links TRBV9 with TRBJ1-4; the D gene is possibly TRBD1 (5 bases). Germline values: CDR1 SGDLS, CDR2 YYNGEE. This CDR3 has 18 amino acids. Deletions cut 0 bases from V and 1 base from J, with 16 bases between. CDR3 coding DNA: TGTGCCAGCAGCGTAGGACGGAGGGGTATGGAAACTAATGAAAAACTGTTTTTT. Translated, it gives CASSVGRRGMETNEKLFF.

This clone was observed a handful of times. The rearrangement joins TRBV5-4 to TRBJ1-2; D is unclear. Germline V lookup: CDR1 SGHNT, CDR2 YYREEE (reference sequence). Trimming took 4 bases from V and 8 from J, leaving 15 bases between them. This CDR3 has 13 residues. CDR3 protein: CASSTPSEGGYTF. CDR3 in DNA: TGTGCCAGCAGCACCCCTAGCGAGGGAGGCTACACCTTC.

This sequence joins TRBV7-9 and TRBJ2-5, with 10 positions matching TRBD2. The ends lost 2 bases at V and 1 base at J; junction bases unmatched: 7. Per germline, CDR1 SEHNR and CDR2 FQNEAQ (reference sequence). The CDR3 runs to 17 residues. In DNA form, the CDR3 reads TGTGCCAGCAGCTTACTAAGCGGGGGGGCCTTCCAAGAGACCCAGTACTTC. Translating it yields CASSLLSGGAFQETQYF.

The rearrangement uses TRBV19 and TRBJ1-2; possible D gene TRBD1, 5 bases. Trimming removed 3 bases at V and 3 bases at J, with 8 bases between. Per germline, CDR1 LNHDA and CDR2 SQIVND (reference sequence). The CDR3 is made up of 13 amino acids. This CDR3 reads CASSIAGYYGYTF. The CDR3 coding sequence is TGTGCCAGTAGTATTGCAGGGTACTATGGCTACACCTTC.

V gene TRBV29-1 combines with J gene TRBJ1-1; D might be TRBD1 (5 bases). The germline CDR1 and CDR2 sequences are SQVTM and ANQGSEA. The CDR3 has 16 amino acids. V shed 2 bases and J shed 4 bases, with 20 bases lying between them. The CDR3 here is CSVEKGRPGWGTEAFF. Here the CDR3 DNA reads TGCAGCGTTGAAAAGGGACGACCGGGGTGGGGCACTGAAGCTTTCTTT. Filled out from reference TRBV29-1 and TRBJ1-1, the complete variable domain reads SAVISQKPSRDICQRGTSLTIQCQVDSQVTMMFWYRQQPGQSLTLIATANQGSEATYESGFVIDKFPISRPNLTFSTLTVSNMSPEDSSIYLCSVEKGRPGWGTEAFFGQGTRLTVV.

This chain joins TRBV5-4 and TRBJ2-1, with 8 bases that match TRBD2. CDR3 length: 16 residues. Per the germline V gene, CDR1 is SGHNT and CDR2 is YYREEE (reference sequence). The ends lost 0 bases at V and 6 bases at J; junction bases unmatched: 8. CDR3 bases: TGTGCCAGCAGCTTGGGAGGCCTAGCGGGTAGCAATGAGCAGTTCTTC. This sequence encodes CASSLGGLAGSNEQFF.

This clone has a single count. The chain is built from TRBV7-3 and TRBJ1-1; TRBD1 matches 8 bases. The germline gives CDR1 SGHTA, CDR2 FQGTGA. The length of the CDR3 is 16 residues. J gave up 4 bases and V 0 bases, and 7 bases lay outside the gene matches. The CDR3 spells CASSLTPSGGITEAFF. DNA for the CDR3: TGTGCCAGCAGCTTAACTCCTTCAGGGGGCATCACTGAAGCTTTCTTT.

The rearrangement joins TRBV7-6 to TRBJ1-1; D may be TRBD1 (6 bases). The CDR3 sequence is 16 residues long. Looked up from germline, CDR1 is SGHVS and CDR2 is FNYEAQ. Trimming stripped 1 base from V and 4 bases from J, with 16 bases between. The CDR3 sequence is CASSLGGPGGRTEAFF. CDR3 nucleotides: TGTGCCAGCAGCTTAGGGGGTCCCGGGGGCCGCACTGAAGCTTTCTTT.

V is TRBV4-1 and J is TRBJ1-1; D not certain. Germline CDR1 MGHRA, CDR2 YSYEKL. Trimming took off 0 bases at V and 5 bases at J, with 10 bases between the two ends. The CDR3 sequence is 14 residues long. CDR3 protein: CASSQERVGTEAFF. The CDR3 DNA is TGCGCCAGCAGCCAAGAGAGGGTAGGAACTGAAGCTTTCTTT.

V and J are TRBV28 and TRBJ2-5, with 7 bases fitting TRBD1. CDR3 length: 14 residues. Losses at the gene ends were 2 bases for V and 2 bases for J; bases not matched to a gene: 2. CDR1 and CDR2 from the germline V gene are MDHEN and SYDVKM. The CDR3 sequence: CASSLTGAQETQYF. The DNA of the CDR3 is TGTGCCAGCAGTTTAACAGGGGCTCAAGAGACCCAGTACTTC.

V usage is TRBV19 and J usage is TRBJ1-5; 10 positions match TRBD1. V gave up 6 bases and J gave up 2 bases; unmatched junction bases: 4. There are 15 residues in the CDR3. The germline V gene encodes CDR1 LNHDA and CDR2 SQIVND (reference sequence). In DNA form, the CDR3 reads TGTGCCAGTAGATGGGACAGGGGTGGCAATCAGCCCCAGCATTTT. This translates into CASRWDRGGNQPQHF.

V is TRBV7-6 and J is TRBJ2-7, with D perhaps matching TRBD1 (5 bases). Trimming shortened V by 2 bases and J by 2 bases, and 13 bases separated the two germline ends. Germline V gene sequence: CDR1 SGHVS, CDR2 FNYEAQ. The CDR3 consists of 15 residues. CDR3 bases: TGTGCCAGCAGCTTACTCCCGGACACAACCTACGAGCAGTACTTC. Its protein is CASSLLPDTTYEQYF.

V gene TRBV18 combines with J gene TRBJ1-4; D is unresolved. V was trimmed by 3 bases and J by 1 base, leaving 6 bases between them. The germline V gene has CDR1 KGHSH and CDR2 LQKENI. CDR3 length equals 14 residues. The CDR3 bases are TGTGCCAGCTCACCCCGGTTAACTAATGAAAAACTGTTTTTT. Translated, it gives CASSPRLTNEKLFF.

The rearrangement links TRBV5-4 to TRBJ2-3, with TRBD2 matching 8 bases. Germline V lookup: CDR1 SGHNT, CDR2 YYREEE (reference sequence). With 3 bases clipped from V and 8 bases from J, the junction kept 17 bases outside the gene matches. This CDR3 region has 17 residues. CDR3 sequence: CASSSRHLGLALSTQYF. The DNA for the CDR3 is TGTGCCAGCAGCTCCCGACACCTCGGACTAGCTCTTAGTACGCAGTATTTT.

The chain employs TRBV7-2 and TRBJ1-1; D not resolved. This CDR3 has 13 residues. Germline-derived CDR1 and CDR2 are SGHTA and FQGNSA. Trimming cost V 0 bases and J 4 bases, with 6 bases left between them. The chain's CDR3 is CASSLAEGTEAFF. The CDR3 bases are TGTGCCAGCAGCTTAGCCGAGGGCACTGAAGCTTTCTTT.

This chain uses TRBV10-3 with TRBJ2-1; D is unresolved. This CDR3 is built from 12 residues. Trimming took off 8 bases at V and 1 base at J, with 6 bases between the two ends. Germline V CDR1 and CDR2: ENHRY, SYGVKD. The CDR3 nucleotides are TGTGCCATCGGAGCTTCCTACAATGAGCAGTTCTTC. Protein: CAIGASYNEQFF.

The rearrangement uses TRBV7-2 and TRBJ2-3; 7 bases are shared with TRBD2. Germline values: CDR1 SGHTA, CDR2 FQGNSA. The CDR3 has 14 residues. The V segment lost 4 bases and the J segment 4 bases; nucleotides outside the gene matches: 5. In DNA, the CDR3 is TGTGCCAGCAGCTCCCCCGGACTAGCAGATACGCAGTATTTT. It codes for CASSSPGLADTQYF.

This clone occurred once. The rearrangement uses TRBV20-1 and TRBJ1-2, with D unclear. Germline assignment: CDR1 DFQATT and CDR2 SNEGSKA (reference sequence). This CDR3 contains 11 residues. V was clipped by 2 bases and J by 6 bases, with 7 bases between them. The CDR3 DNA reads TGCAGTGCTAGACGCGAGGATGGCTACACCTTC. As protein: CSARREDGYTF.

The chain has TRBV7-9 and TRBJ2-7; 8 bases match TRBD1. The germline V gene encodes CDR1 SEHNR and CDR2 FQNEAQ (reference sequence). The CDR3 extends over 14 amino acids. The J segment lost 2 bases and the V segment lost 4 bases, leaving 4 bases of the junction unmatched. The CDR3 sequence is CASSYRQGTYEQYF. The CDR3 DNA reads TGTGCCAGCAGCTATAGACAGGGGACCTACGAGCAGTACTTC.

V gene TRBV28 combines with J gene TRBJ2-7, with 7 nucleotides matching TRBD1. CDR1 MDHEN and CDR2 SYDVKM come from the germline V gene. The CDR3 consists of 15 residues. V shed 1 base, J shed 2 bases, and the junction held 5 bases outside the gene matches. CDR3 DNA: TGTGCCAGCAGTTTATATCGACAGGGTGCCTACGAGCAGTACTTC. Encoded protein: CASSLYRQGAYEQYF.

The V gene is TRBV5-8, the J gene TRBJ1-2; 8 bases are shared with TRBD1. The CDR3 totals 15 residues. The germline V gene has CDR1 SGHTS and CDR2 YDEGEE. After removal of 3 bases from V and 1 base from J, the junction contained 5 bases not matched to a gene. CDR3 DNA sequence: TGTGCCAGCAGCTCAGGGGACAGGAGTAACTATGGCTACACCTTC. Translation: CASSSGDRSNYGYTF.

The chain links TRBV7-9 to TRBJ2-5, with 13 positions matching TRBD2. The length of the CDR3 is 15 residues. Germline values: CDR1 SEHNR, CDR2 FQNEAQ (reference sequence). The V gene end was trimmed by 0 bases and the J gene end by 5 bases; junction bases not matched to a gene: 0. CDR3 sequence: CASSLALAGGETQYF. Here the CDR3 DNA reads TGTGCCAGCAGCTTAGCACTAGCGGGAGGGGAGACCCAGTACTTC.

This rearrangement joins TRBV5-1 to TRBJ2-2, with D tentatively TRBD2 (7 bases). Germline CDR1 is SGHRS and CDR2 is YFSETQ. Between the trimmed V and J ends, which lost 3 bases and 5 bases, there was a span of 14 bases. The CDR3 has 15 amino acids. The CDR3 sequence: CASSSAGARTGELFF. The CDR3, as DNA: TGCGCCAGCAGCTCCGCGGGGGCAAGGACCGGGGAGCTGTTTTTT.